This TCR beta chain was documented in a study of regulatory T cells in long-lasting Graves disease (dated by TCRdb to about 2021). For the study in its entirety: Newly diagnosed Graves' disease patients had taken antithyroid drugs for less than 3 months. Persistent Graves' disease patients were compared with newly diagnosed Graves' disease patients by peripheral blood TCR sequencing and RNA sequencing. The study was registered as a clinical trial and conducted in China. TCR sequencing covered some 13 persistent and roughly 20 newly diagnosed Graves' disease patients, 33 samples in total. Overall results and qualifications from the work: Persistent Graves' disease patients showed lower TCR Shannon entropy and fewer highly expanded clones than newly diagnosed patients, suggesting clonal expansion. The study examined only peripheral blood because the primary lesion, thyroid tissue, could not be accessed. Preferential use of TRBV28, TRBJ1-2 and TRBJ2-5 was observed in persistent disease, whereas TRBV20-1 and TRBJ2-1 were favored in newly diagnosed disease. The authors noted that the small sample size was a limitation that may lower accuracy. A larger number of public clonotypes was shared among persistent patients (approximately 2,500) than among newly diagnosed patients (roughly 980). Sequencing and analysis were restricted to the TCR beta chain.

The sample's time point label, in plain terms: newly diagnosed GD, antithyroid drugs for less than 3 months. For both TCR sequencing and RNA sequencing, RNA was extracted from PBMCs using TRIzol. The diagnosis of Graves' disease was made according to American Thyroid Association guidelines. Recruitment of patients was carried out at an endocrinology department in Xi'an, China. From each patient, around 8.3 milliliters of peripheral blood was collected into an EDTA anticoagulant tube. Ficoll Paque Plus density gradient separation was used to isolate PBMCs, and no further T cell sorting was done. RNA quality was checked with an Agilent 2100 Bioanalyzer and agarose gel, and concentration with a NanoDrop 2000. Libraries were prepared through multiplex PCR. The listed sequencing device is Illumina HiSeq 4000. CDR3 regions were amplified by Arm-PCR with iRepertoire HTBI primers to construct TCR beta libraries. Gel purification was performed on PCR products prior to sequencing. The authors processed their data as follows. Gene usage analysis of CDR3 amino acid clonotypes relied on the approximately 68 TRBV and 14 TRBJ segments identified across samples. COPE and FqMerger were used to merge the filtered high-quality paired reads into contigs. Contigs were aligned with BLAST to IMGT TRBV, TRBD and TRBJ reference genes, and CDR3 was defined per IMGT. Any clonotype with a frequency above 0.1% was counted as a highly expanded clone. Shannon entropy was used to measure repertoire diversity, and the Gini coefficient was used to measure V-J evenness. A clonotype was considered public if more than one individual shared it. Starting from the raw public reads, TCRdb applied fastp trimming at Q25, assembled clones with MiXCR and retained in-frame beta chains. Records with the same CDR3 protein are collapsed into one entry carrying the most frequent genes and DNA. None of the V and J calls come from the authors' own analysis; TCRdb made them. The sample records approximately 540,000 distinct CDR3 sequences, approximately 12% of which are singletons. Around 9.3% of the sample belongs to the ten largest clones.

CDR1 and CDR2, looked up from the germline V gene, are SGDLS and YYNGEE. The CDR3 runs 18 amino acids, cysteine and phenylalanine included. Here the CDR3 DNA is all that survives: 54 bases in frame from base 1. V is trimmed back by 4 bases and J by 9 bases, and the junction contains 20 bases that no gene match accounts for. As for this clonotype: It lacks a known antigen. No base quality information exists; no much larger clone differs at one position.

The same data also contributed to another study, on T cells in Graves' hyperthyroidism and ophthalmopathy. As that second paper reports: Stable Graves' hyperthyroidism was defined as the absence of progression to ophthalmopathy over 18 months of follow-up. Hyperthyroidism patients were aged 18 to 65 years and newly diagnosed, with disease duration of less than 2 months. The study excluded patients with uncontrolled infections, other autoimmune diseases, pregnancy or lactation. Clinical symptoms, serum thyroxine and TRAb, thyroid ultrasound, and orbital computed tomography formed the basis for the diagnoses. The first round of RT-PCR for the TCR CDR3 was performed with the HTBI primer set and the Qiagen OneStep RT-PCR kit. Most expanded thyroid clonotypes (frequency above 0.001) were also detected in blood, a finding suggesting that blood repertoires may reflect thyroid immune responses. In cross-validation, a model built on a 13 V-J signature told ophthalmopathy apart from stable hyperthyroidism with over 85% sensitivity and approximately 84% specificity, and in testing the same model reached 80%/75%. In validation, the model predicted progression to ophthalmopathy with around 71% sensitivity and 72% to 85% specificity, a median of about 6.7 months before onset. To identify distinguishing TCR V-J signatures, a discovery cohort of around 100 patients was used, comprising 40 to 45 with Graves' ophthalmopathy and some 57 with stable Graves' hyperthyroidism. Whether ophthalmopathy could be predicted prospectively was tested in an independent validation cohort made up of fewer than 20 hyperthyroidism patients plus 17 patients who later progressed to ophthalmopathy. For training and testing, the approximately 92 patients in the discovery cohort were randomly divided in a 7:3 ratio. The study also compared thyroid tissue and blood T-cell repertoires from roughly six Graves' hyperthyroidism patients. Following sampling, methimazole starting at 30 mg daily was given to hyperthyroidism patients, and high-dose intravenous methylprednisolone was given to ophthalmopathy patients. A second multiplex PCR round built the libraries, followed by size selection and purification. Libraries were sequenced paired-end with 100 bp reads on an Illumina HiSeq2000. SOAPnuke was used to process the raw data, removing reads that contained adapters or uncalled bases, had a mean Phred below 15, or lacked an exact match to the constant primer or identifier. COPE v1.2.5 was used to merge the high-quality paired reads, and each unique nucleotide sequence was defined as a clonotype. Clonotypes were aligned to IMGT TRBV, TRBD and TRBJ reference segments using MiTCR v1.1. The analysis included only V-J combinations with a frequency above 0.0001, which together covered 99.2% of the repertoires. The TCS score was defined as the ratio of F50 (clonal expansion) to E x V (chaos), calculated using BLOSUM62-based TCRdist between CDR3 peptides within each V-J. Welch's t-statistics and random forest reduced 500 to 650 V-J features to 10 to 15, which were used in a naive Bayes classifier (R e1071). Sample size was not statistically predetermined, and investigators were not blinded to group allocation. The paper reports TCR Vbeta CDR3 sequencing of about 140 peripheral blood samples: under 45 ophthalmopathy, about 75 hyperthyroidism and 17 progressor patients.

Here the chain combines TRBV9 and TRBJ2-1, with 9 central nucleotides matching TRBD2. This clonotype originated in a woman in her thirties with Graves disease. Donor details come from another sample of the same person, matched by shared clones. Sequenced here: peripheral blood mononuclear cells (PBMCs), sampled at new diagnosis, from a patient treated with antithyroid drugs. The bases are TGTGCCAGCAGCTTATCGACTAGCGGCAACCCCCGTGGGAGTGAGCAGTTCTTC. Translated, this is CASSLSTSGNPRGSEQFF.